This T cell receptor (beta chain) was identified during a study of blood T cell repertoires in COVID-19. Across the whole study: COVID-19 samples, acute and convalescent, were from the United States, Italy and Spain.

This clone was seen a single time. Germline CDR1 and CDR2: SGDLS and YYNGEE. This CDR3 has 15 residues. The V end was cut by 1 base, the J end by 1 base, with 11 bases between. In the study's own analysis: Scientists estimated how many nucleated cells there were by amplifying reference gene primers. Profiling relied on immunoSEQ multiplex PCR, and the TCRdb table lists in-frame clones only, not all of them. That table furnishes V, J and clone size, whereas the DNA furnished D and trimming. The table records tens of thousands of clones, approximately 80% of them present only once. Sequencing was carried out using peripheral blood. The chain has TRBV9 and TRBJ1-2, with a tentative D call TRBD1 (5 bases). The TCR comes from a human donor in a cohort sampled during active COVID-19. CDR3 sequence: CASSVTPGGNYGYTF. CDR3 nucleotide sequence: TGTGCCAGCAGCGTAACCCCGGGGGGTAACTATGGCTACACCTTC.